A selection of T cell receptor beta chains follows, all from one sample in a study of shared clonotypes between healthy human individuals. Measured with immunoSEQ multiplex PCR; TCRdb has only the in-frame clones, and not every one. The sample shows about 2.1 million clones, around 95% of them seen only once. Sequencing was performed on naive CD8+ T cells from PBMCs. All receptors derive from a young man in good health. Some clones in this sample may be carry-over from other donors' samples. CDR3s include the opening cysteine and the closing phenylalanine or tryptophan. A D gene is named only where the DNA matches it firmly. A clone size is listed for some rows: how often the clone was seen (once, few, many), or a class if it is expanded.

clone size	D gene	V gene	J gene	CDR3 DNA	CDR3 protein
.	.	TRBV7-9	TRBJ1-4	TGTGCCAGCAGCGCCCGACAGGATAATGAAAAACTGTTTTTT	CASSARQDNEKLFF
.	TRBD2	TRBV30	TRBJ2-1	TGTGCCTGTCCTCTAGCGGGGGGGCGGTGGTATGAGCAGTTCTTC	CACPLAGGRWYEQFF
.	.	TRBV9	TRBJ2-3	TGTGCCAGCAGCCCCGGGACGTGGGATACGCAGTATTTT	CASSPGTWDTQYF
.	.	TRBV5-1	TRBJ1-1	TGCGCCAGCAGCTCAGGAGTGAACACTGAAGCTTTCTTT	CASSSGVNTEAFF
once	TRBD1	TRBV7-9	TRBJ2-4	TGTGCCAGCAGCTTAGCGGGCAGGGGGAAGTACTTC	CASSLAGRGKYF
.	TRBD2	TRBV27	TRBJ2-1	TGTGCCAGCAGGACTAGCGGCGCCTACAATGAGCAGTTCTTC	CASRTSGAYNEQFF
.	.	TRBV5-8	TRBJ1-1	TGTGCCAGCAGCACGATGGGGGTTGACACTGAAGCTTTCTTT	CASSTMGVDTEAFF
few	.	TRBV7-9	TRBJ1-2	TGTGCCAGCAGTCCCCGGGGGTATGGCTACACCTTC	CASSPRGYGYTF
.	.	TRBV19	TRBJ2-1	TGTGCCAGTAGTATAGATGTTGGCCGGTACAATGAGCAGTTCTTC	CASSIDVGRYNEQFF
.	.	TRBV2	TRBJ1-5	TGTGCCAGCAGGGGCTCCGCAGATAGCAATCAGCCCCAGCATTTT	CASRGSADSNQPQHF
.	.	TRBV29-1	TRBJ2-5	TGCAGCGTCACAGGAGACCAAGAGACCCAGTACTTC	CSVTGDQETQYF
.	.	TRBV28	TRBJ2-7	TGTGCCAGCAGTCGTGGGAGTACCTACGAGCAGTACTTC	CASSRGSTYEQYF
.	.	TRBV27	TRBJ2-7	TGTGCCAGCAGTTTACTTACAATCGAGCAGTACTTC	CASSLLTIEQYF
.	TRBD1	TRBV7-8	TRBJ2-7	TGTGCCAGCAGCCTCGGGACAGCCTCCTACGAGCAGTACTTC	CASSLGTASYEQYF
.	.	TRBV27	TRBJ1-2	TGTGCCAGCAGTTTATCCCGGGCCGACGATGGCTACACCTTC	CASSLSRADDGYTF
.	.	TRBV13	TRBJ2-3	TGTGCCAGCAGCCCGGGCTCAGATACGCAGTATTTT	CASSPGSDTQYF
.	.	TRBV27	TRBJ1-2	TGTGCCAGCAGTTTATTGGCGGCCAGGGTGGATGGCTACACCTTC	CASSLLAARVDGYTF